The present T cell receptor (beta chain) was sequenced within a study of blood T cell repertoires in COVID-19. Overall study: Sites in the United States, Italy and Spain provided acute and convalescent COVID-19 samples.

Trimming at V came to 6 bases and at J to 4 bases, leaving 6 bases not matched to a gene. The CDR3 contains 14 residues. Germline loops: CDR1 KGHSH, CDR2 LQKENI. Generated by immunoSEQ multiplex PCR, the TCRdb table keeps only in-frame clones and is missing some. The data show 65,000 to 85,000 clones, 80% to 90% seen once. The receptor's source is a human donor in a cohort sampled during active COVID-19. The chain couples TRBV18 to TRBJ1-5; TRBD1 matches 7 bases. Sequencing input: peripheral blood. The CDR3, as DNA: TGTGCCAGCTCGCAACAGGGGATAAATCAGCCCCAGCATTTT. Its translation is CASSQQGINQPQHF.